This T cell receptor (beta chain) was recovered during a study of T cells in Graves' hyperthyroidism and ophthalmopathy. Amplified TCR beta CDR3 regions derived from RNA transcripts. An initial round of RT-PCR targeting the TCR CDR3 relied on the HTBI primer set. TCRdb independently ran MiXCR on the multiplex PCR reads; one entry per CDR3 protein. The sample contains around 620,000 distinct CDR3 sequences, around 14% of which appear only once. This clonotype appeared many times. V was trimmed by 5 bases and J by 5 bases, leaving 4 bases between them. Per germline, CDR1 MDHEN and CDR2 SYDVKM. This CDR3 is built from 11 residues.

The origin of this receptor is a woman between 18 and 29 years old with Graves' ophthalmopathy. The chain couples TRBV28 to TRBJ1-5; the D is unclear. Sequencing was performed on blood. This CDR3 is CASSEYQPQHF. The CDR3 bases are TGTGCCAGCAGTGAATATCAGCCCCAGCATTTT.